The clone carrying this T cell receptor beta chain has more than one count but fewer than ten. Its specificity is not known. This record comes from a study of blood T cells in healthy people across ages. Whole-study results and caveats: Age advanced and TCR beta diversity per million T cells fell, roughly linearly. Considered underestimates were the diversity estimates obtained from one million T cells.

No fewer than 5 micrograms of total RNA were isolated from every sample. Primers used in a second PCR of roughly 7 to 12 cycles were a sample-barcoded 5' primer and a J-beta primer mix. TCRdb re-called the 5' RACE reads with MiXCR, one entry per CDR3 protein. The table includes some 1,000,000 distinct CDR3 sequences, almost 25% detected once. The sample was also reused in another study, on T cells of mothers and their children.

This clonotype originated in a girl aged 2-10 years in good health. The source material was blood.

In nucleotides, the CDR3 is TGTGCCAGCAGCCAAGACGCACTAGCGTTGAACACCGGGGAGCTGTTTTTT. The encoded protein is CASSQDALALNTGELFF. The V call is TRBV3-1, the J call TRBJ2-2; 7 bases line up with TRBD2. The CDR3 is 17 amino acids. V trimming: 0 bases; J trimming: 1 base; junction bases outside the gene matches: 5. Germline V CDR1 and CDR2: LGHDT, YNNKEL (reference sequence).